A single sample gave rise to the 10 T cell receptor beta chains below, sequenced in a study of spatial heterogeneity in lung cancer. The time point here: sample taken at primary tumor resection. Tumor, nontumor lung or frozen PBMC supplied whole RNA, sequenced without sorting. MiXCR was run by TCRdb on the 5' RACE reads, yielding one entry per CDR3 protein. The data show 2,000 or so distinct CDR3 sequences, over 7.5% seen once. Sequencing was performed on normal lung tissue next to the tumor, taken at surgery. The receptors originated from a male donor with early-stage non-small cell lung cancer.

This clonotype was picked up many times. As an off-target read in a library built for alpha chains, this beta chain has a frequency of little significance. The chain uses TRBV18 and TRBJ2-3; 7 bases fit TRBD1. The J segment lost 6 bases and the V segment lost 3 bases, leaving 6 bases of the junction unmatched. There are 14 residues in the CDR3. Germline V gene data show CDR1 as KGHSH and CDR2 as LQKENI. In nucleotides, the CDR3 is TGTGCCAGCTCACCCGGGGACAGAAGGGATACGCAGTATTTT. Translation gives CASSPGDRRDTQYF.

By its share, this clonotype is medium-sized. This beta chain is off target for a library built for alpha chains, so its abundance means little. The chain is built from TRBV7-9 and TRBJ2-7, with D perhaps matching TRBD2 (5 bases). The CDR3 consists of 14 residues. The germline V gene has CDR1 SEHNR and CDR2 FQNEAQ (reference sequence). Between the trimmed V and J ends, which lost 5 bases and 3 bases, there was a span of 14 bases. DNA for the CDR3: TGTGCCAGCAGCCGCGGAGGAGGTAGCTACGAGCAGTACTTC. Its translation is CASSRGGGSYEQYF.

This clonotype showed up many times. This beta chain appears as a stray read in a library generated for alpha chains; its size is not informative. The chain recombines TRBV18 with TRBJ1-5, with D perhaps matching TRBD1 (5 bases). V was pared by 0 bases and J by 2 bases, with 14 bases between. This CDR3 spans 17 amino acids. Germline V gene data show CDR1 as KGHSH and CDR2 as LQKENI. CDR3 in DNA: TGTGCCAGCTCACCACCAATCGGGGGAATTGGCAATCAGCCCCAGCATTTT. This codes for CASSPPIGGIGNQPQHF.

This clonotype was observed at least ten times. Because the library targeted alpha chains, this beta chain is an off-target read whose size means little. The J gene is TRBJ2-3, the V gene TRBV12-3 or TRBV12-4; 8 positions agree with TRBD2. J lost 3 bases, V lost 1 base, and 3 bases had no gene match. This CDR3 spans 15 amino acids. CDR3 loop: CASSLGAGVTDTQYF. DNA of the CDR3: TGTGCCAGCAGTTTAGGAGCGGGAGTGACAGATACGCAGTATTTT.

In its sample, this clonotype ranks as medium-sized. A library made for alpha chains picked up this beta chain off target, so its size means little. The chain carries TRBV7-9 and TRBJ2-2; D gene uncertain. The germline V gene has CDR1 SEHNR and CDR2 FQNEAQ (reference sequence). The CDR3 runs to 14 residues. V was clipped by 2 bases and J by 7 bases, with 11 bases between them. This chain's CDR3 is CASSLIIKGGELFF. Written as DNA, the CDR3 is TGTGCCAGCAGCTTAATCATTAAGGGCGGGGAGCTGTTTTTT.

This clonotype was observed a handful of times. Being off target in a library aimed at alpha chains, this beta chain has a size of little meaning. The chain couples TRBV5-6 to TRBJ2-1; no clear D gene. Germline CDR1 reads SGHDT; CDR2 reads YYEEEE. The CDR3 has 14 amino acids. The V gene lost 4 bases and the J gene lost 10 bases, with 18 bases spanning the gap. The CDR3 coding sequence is TGTGCCAGCAGCCCCTACAACCGGGTCCGGGAGCAGTTCTTC. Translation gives CASSPYNRVREQFF. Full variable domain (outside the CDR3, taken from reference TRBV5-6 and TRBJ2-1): DAGVTQSPTHLIKTRGQQVTLRCSPKSGHDTVSWYQQALGQGPQFIFQYYEEEERQRGNFPDRFSGHQFPNYSSELNVNALLLGDSALYLCASSPYNRVREQFFGPGTRLTVL.

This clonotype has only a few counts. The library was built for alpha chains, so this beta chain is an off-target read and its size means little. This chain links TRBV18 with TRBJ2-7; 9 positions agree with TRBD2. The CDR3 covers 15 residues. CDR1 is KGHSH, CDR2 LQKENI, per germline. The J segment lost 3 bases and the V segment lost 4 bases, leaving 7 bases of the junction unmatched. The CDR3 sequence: CASSLRVAGVYEQYF. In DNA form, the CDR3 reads TGTGCCAGCTCACTTAGGGTAGCGGGAGTCTACGAGCAGTACTTC.

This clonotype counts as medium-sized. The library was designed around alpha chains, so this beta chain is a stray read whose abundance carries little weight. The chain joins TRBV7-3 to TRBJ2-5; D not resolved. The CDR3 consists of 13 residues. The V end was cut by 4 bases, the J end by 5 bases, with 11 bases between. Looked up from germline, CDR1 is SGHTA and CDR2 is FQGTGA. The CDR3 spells CASSSARSETQYF. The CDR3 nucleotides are TGTGCCAGCAGCTCGGCCCGGTCTGAGACCCAGTACTTC.

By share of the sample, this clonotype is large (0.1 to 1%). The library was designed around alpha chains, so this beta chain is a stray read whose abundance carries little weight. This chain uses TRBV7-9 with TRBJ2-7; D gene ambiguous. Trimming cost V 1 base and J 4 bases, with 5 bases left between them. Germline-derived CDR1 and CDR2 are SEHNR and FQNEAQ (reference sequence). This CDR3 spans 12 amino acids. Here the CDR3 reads CASSLEVYEQYF. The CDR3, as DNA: TGTGCCAGCAGCTTAGAAGTGTACGAGCAGTACTTC. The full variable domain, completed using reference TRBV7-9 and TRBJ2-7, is DTGVSQNPRHKITKRGQNVTFRCDPISEHNRLYWYRQTLGQGPEFLTYFQNEAQLEKSRLLSDRFSAERPKGSFSTLEIQRTEQGDSAMYLCASSLEVYEQYFGPGTRLTVT.

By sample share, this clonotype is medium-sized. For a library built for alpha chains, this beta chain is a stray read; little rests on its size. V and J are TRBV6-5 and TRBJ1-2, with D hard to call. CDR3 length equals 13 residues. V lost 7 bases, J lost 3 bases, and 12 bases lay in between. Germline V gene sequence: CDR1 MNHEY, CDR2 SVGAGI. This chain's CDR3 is CASNPGGDYGYTF. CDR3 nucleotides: TGTGCCAGCAATCCCGGCGGAGACTATGGCTACACCTTC.